This is a list of T cell receptor beta chains from one sample in a study of T cell responses to AZD1222 COVID-19 vaccine. Measured with immunoSEQ multiplex PCR; TCRdb has only the in-frame clones, and not every one. The sample comprises over 120,000 clones, approximately 93% of which are singletons, and more than 10% rests with the top ten. This sample comprised peripheral blood, obtained after recovery from COVID-19. These receptors were collected from an adult who had recovered from COVID-19. Each CDR3 is given with its conserved first and last residue. Each record gives: V gene, J gene, clone size, D gene, CDR3 DNA, CDR3 protein. The D gene is left open where the match is weak. Expanded clones get a size class; other rows say once, few or many, or leave the size out.

V: TRBV28
J: TRBJ2-7
size: .
D: TRBD1
DNA: TGTGCCAGCAGTCTCTATCGGGACAGGTCCTACGAGCAGTACTTC
CDR3: CASSLYRDRSYEQYF

V: TRBV6-2/TRBV6-3
J: TRBJ1-4
size: .
D: TRBD1
DNA: TGTGCCAGCAGTTTCCCGCGGGACAGAACTAATGAAAAACTGTTTTTT
CDR3: CASSFPRDRTNEKLFF

V: TRBV19
J: TRBJ1-1
size: few
D: .
DNA: TGTGCCAGTAGTACCAGGCCTATCACCGAAGCTTTCTTT
CDR3: CASSTRPITEAFF

V: TRBV20-1
J: TRBJ1-2
size: .
D: TRBD1
DNA: TGCAGTGCTAGGGGACAGTATGGCTACACCTTC
CDR3: CSARGQYGYTF

V: TRBV5-4
J: TRBJ2-7
size: .
D: .
DNA: TGTGCCTTTGAGGGAGCGGCCTACGAGCAGTACTTC
CDR3: CAFEGAAYEQYF

V: TRBV6-5
J: TRBJ1-1
size: once
D: .
DNA: TGTGCCAGCAGTTTTGACAGGAGGGACACTGAAGCTTTCTTT
CDR3: CASSFDRRDTEAFF

V: TRBV6-5
J: TRBJ1-1
size: .
D: .
DNA: TGTGCCAGCAGTTACCGCGGACAGTCCGGCACTGAAGCTTTCTTT
CDR3: CASSYRGQSGTEAFF

V: TRBV29-1
J: TRBJ2-1
size: .
D: TRBD1
DNA: TGCAGCGCGACAGGGAGCTACAATGAGCAGTTCTTC
CDR3: CSATGSYNEQFF

V: TRBV6-5
J: TRBJ2-7
size: .
D: TRBD1
DNA: TGTGCCAGCAGTTACAGCACAGGGGCAGCCTCCTACGAGCAGTACTTC
CDR3: CASSYSTGAASYEQYF

V: TRBV5-4
J: TRBJ2-3
size: once
D: TRBD2
DNA: TGTGCGGGGACTAGCGGGAGATCGGATACGCAGTATTTT
CDR3: CAGTSGRSDTQYF

V: TRBV5-4
J: TRBJ1-1
size: .
D: .
DNA: TGTGCCAGCAGCTTAACAGCGCAGAGGTCTGAAGCTTTCTTT
CDR3: CASSLTAQRSEAFF

V: TRBV7-2
J: TRBJ2-5
size: .
D: TRBD2
DNA: TGTGCCAGCAGCTCTGGACCTATTCTAGCGGGAGAAGACTTCGGGACCCAGTACTTC
CDR3: CASSSGPILAGEDFGTQYF

V: TRBV6-5
J: TRBJ2-7
size: few
D: TRBD1
DNA: TGTGCCAGCAGCCGGACAGGGGAGGCCTACGAGCAGTACTTC
CDR3: CASSRTGEAYEQYF

V: TRBV3-1/TRBV3-2
J: TRBJ2-7
size: .
D: .
DNA: TGTGCCAGCAGCCAAGGACTAGTTTTCGAGCAGTACTTC
CDR3: CASSQGLVFEQYF

V: TRBV7-9
J: TRBJ1-6
size: .
D: .
DNA: TGTGCCAGCCACCCCGCGGCCACAGGGTCTAATTCACCCCTCCACTTT
CDR3: CASHPAATGSNSPLHF

V: TRBV2
J: TRBJ2-5
size: .
D: .
DNA: TGTGCCACCCTGGTTCGGGACTCCGGACAAGAGACCCAGTACTTC
CDR3: CATLVRDSGQETQYF

V: TRBV6-1
J: TRBJ1-1
size: .
D: .
DNA: TGTGCCAGCAGTGAAGAAGCGGGGGGGAGCACTGAAGCTTTCTTT
CDR3: CASSEEAGGSTEAFF

V: TRBV18
J: TRBJ2-2
size: .
D: TRBD2
DNA: TGTGCCAGCTCACCACCCCTAGCGGGAGGTGTCGGGGAGCTGTTTTTT
CDR3: CASSPPLAGGVGELFF

V: TRBV30
J: TRBJ1-1
size: .
D: .
DNA: TGTGCCTGGAGTTCAGAGGGCCGTAAAGCTTTCTTT
CDR3: CAWSSEGRKAFF

V: TRBV7-3
J: TRBJ1-5
size: .
D: TRBD1
DNA: TGTGCCAGCAGCTTAGATGGGACAGGGGGACAGCCCCAGCATTTT
CDR3: CASSLDGTGGQPQHF

V: TRBV27
J: TRBJ2-5
size: .
D: .
DNA: TGTGCCAGCAGTTTAGGAGCTGGCGGGGAGACCCAGTACTTC
CDR3: CASSLGAGGETQYF

V: TRBV28
J: TRBJ2-3
size: .
D: .
DNA: TGTGCCAGCAGTTCACGGGTCGCAGATACGCAGTATTTT
CDR3: CASSSRVADTQYF

V: TRBV29-1
J: TRBJ2-7
size: .
D: .
DNA: TGCAGCGTTGAAGGGCTGGGGAATTTTGGTATGAGGTCGGACGAGCAGTACTTC
CDR3: CSVEGLGNFGMRSDEQYF

V: TRBV12-3/TRBV12-4
J: TRBJ2-7
size: .
D: .
DNA: TGTGCCAGCAGTTTACCCGGGGTTCGGGAGCAGTACTTC
CDR3: CASSLPGVREQYF

V: TRBV15
J: TRBJ1-5
size: .
D: .
DNA: TGTGCCACCAGCAGAGAAACTCGAGGGGATCAGCCCCAGCATTTT
CDR3: CATSRETRGDQPQHF

V: TRBV2
J: TRBJ2-1
size: .
D: TRBD2
DNA: TGTGCCAGCACCCACGGGACTAGCGGGAGGGGTAATGAGCAGTTCTTC
CDR3: CASTHGTSGRGNEQFF

V: TRBV5-1
J: TRBJ2-6
size: .
D: TRBD1
DNA: TGCGCCAGCCAGACAGGGAATGGGGCCAACGTCCTGACTTTC
CDR3: CASQTGNGANVLTF

V: TRBV7-9
J: TRBJ1-1
size: .
D: .
DNA: TGTGCCAGCAGCTTGGGACCACTGGATTGGACTGAAGCTTTCTTT
CDR3: CASSLGPLDWTEAFF

V: TRBV9
J: TRBJ2-7
size: .
D: .
DNA: TGTGCCAGCAGCGGGACTCCGACTTACGAGCAGTACTTC
CDR3: CASSGTPTYEQYF

V: TRBV28
J: TRBJ2-4
size: .
D: .
DNA: TGTGCCAGCAGCCAAGCGTCCCCCCCTCGGGACTTC
CDR3: CASSQASPPRDF

V: TRBV5-1
J: TRBJ1-4
size: .
D: TRBD1
DNA: TGCGCCAGCAGCACCGACGGGACAGGGGAAGAAAAACTGTTTTTT
CDR3: CASSTDGTGEEKLFF